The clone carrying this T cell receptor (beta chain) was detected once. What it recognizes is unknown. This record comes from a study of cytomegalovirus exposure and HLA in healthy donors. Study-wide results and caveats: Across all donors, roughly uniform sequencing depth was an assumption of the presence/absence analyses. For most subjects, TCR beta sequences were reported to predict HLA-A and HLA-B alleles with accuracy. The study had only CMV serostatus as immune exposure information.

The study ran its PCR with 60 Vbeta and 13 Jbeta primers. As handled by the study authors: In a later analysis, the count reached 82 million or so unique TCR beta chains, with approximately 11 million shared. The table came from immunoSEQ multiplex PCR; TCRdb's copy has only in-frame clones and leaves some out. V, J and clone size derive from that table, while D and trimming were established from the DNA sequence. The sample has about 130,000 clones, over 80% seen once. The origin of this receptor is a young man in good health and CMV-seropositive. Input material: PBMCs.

In nucleotides, the CDR3 is TGTGCCAGCAGTTTAACAGGCACCTATGGCTACACCTTC. Translation gives CASSLTGTYGYTF. V is TRBV27 and J is TRBJ1-2, with D tentatively TRBD1 (5 bases). The germline V gene encodes CDR1 MNHEY and CDR2 SMNVEV (reference sequence). Trimming removed 2 bases at V and 4 bases at J, with 8 bases between. CDR3 length: 13 residues.